The clone carrying this TCR beta chain showed up many times. As yet, its antigen is unknown. Preparation of the TCRbeta library used unique molecular identifiers. TCRdb called the PCR reads again in MiXCR, with one record for every CDR3 protein. The profile shows roughly 490,000 distinct CDR3 sequences, about an eighth of them singletons. Germline lookup yields CDR1 SGHDN and CDR2 FVKESK. V gave up 3 bases and J gave up 7 bases; unmatched junction bases: 5. There are 14 residues in the CDR3. The record originates from a study of T-cell reconstitution after alpha-beta-depleted transplantation in children. Notes on the study in general: It was newly produced T cells that mostly accounted for T-cell counts and diversity one year after transplant. It was reported that alpha-beta T cells came from several hundred expanded graft clones (about two months after transplant).

The sequence came from a female patient aged 2 to 10 who had a stem cell transplant for aplastic anemia, so the T cells may come from the graft donor. Here the sequenced sample was PBMCs, mostly from graft donor cells, taken 180 days after TCRalphabeta/CD19-depleted stem cell transplant. This chain links TRBV14 with TRBJ2-1; 8 nucleotides agree with TRBD2. The CDR3: CASSQSAGENEQFF. The CDR3 DNA reads as TGTGCCAGCAGCCAGTCAGCGGGAGAGAATGAGCAGTTCTTC.